These 28 T cell receptor beta chains share one sample of origin, sequenced in a study of T cell repertoires in cytomegalovirus infection. TCRdb re-called the reads with MiXCR, one entry per CDR3 protein. The table lists hundreds of thousands of distinct CDR3 sequences, approximately 25% of them singletons. Source material: CD8+ T cells from PBMCs. These receptors all come from a human donor in good health (CMV status not recorded). Some clones in this sample may be carry-over from other donors' samples.

This CDR3 is CASPEGDSWEKLFF. The DNA of the CDR3 is TGCGCCAGTCCCGAGGGGGACAGCTGGGAAAAACTGTTTTTT. The chain recombines TRBV23-1 with TRBJ1-4; 7 bases are a match to TRBD1. Being an ORF, TRBV23-1 has a function that is uncertain. The CDR3 contains 14 residues. V lost 9 bases and J lost 8; bases outside the gene matches: 12.

The chain uses TRBV5-1 and TRBJ2-1, with unresolved D. With 2 bases removed from V and 5 bases from J, the gap between germline ends came to 8 bases. The CDR3 is 13 residues long. Per the germline V gene, CDR1 is SGHRS and CDR2 is YFSETQ. This CDR3 reads CASSLTINNEQFF. In nucleotides, the CDR3 is TGCGCCAGCAGCTTAACAATTAACAATGAGCAGTTCTTC.

Many counts were recorded for this clonotype. The genes are TRBV7-8 and TRBJ1-6; D uncertain. The V end was cut by 5 bases, the J end by 5 bases, with 13 bases between. This CDR3 has 15 residues. Looked up from germline, CDR1 is SGHVS and CDR2 is FQNEAQ. The CDR3: CASSASASDNSPLHF. DNA of the CDR3: TGTGCCAGCAGCGCCTCAGCTTCGGATAATTCACCCCTCCACTTT.

This clonotype was detected many times. The chain is built from TRBV29-1 and TRBJ2-7; tentatively, D is TRBD1 or TRBD2 (6 bases each). Germline values: CDR1 SQVTM, CDR2 ANQGSEA. The length of the CDR3 is 17 residues. Trimming removed 2 bases at V and 3 bases at J, with 23 bases between. This CDR3 reads CSVELGTAGTTGYEQYF. For the CDR3, the DNA is TGCAGCGTTGAATTGGGGACTGCCGGGACGACAGGCTACGAGCAGTACTTC.

The sample holds a few counts of this clonotype. The J gene is TRBJ1-2, the V gene TRBV12-3 or TRBV12-4; perhaps TRBD1 as D (6 bases). The V gene lost 4 bases and the J gene lost 7 bases, with 10 bases spanning the gap. The CDR3 length is 12 residues. CDR3 in amino acids: CASSSGVGGYTF. As DNA, the CDR3 is TGTGCCAGCAGTTCAGGGGTCGGTGGCTACACCTTC.

This clonotype was found a few times. The CDR3 region is CASSSASSTDTQYF. The DNA of the CDR3 is TGTGCCAGCAGTTCAGCCTCGAGCACAGATACGCAGTATTTT. V and J are TRBV28 and TRBJ2-3; D is uncertain. From germline, CDR1 is MDHEN and CDR2 SYDVKM. V was cut by 4 bases and J by 0 bases, with 8 bases left in between. This CDR3 is built from 14 residues.

A few counts support this clonotype. CDR3 bases: TGTGCCAGCAGGACTAGCGGGGTGGAGCAGTTCTTC. This translates into CASRTSGVEQFF. The chain joins TRBV6-2 or TRBV6-3 to TRBJ2-1; TRBD2 matches at 11 bases. The CDR3 is 12 amino acids. J was trimmed by 10 bases and V by 6 bases; bases with no gene match: 2. Per germline, CDR1 MNHEY and CDR2 SVGEGT.

The chain recombines TRBV29-1 with TRBJ2-1; D may be TRBD2 (6 bases). The V gene lost 1 base and the J gene lost 3 bases, with 13 bases spanning the gap. Germline CDR1 is SQVTM and CDR2 is ANQGSEA. The CDR3 extends over 15 amino acids. CDR3 sequence reads: CSVEARWGDYNEQFF. The CDR3 nucleotides are TGCAGCGTTGAAGCTCGGTGGGGGGACTACAATGAGCAGTTCTTC.

Worth noting for this clonotype: One end of the junction does not line up with germline, which may come from a read error. J is TRBJ2-1 and V is TRBV29-1, with 13 bases that match TRBD2. This CDR3 is 14 amino acids long. Germline V gene lookup returns CDR1 SQVTM and CDR2 ANQGSEA. This CDR3 reads CSVYGLAGDNEQFF. CDR3 DNA: TGTAGCGTTTATGGACTAGCGGGGGACAATGAGCAGTTCTTC.

The chain joins TRBV28 to TRBJ2-5; the D is unclear. Germline V gives CDR1 MDHEN, CDR2 SYDVKM. Trimming pared 5 bases from V and 5 bases from J, leaving 18 bases between. This CDR3 comprises 15 residues. Here the CDR3 DNA reads TGTGCCAGCAGTCCCCGAGGCCAGGACGGGGAGACCCAGTACTTC. This codes for CASSPRGQDGETQYF.

The gene calls are TRBV6-6 and TRBJ1-3; D is uncertain. Trimming cost V 0 bases and J 1 base, with 10 bases left between them. CDR1 MNHNY and CDR2 SVGAGI come from the germline V gene (reference sequence). The CDR3 sequence is 16 residues long. The CDR3 sequence: CASSYSTSASGNTIYF. The DNA for the CDR3 is TGTGCCAGCAGTTACTCGACGTCAGCGTCTGGAAACACCATATATTTT.

This clonotype was detected many times. The CDR3 protein is CASSARGGPEKLFF. CDR3 DNA sequence: TGCGCCAGCAGTGCTCGAGGGGGCCCTGAAAAACTGTTTTTT. The chain uses TRBV10-1 and TRBJ1-4; 7 positions match TRBD1. The CDR3 runs 14 residues. CDR1 and CDR2 from the germline V gene are WNHNN and SYGVQD (reference sequence). J was trimmed by 7 bases and V by 4 bases; bases with no gene match: 6.

This clonotype was seen a few times. The chain joins TRBV3-1 to TRBJ2-1; TRBD2 matches 13 bases. The CDR3 is made up of 15 amino acids. Germline CDR1 reads LGHDT; CDR2 reads YNNKEL (reference sequence). The junction had 2 bases not matched to a gene; V was cut back by 3 bases and J by 6 bases. The chain's CDR3 is CASSQGLAGPNEQFF. For the CDR3, the DNA is TGTGCCAGCAGCCAGGGACTAGCGGGGCCCAATGAGCAGTTCTTC.

Many counts were recorded for this clonotype. The chain couples TRBV7-2 to TRBJ2-4; 8 nucleotides match TRBD1. This CDR3 is built from 16 residues. V lost 4 bases to trimming and J lost 1 base; unmatched junction nucleotides: 6. From germline, CDR1 is SGHTA and CDR2 FQGNSA. The CDR3 DNA is TGTGCCAGCAGCTCCTCAGGGGGCGAGGCCAAAAACATTCAGTACTTC. Amino acid sequence: CASSSSGGEAKNIQYF.

Notes on this clonotype: The junction does not match germline at one end; this may be a read error. For the CDR3, the DNA is TGTGTCAGCAGCTTATCGAGCTCTGGGGCCAACGTCCTGACTTTC. It translates to CVSSLSSSGANVLTF. V usage is TRBV7-9 and J usage is TRBJ2-6; no firm D call. This CDR3 comprises 15 residues. In germline, CDR1 is SEHNR, CDR2 FQNEAQ (reference sequence).

This chain uses TRBV4-3 with TRBJ2-3; either TRBD1 or TRBD2 may fit D (5 bases each). CDR1 and CDR2 from the germline V gene are LGHNA and YSLEER. The CDR3 has 16 residues. The ends were cut back, 4 bases at V and 1 base at J, with 15 bases in the middle. As DNA, the CDR3 is TGCGCCAGCAGCCTAAGAAGGGGAGTAGGCACAGATACGCAGTATTTT. This encodes CASSLRRGVGTDTQYF.

The rearrangement uses TRBV6-2 or TRBV6-3 and TRBJ1-4, with no clear D. This CDR3 comprises 16 residues. Trimming took off 0 bases at V and 4 bases at J, with 12 bases between the two ends. Germline lookup yields CDR1 MNHEY and CDR2 SVGEGT. CDR3 nucleotide sequence: TGTGCCAGCAGTTACTCGATCGTCAGGATTAATGAAAAACTGTTTTTT. Protein product: CASSYSIVRINEKLFF.

The sample holds many counts of this clonotype. The chain has TRBV7-6 and TRBJ1-1; TRBD1 might be the D (6 bases). V dropped 0 bases and J dropped 6 bases, with 14 bases sitting between them. Germline-derived CDR1 and CDR2 are SGHVS and FNYEAQ. The CDR3 runs 15 residues. CDR3 sequence: CASSLASQGTAEAFF. The DNA of the CDR3 is TGTGCCAGCAGCTTAGCTTCACAGGGCACCGCTGAAGCTTTCTTT.

Only a few counts were recorded for this clonotype. The chain carries TRBV12-3 or TRBV12-4 and TRBJ2-3; 10 bases match TRBD1. CDR3 length equals 16 residues. V trimming: 7 bases; J trimming: 4 bases; junction bases outside the gene matches: 11. Here the CDR3 DNA reads TGTGCCAGCATTAAGAGATCAGGACAGGGGGCAGATACGCAGTATTTT. This codes for CASIKRSGQGADTQYF.

The J gene is TRBJ2-7, the V gene TRBV28; D possibly matches TRBD1 or TRBD2 (6 bases each). This CDR3 is 15 amino acids long. Per the germline V gene, CDR1 is MDHEN and CDR2 is SYDVKM. Trimming took 1 base from V and 6 from J, leaving 16 bases between them. The CDR3 region has the DNA TGTGCCAGCAGTTTATCAGGGGACTTACTGGGCGAGCAGTACGTC. Amino acid sequence: CASSLSGDLLGEQYV.

This chain connects TRBV19 to TRBJ1-1, with D perhaps matching TRBD1 (6 bases). CDR3 length equals 13 residues. The V gene's germline CDR1 is LNHDA and CDR2 SQIVND (reference sequence). Deletions cut 8 bases from V and 8 bases from J, with 18 bases between. CDR3 sequence (DNA): TGTGCCAGTTGCCCGACAGGACTTACCGAAGCTTTCTTT. Translated: CASCPTGLTEAFF.

The chain is built from TRBV4-1 and TRBJ2-7; 9 bases are a match to TRBD1. With V trimmed by 1 base and J by 3 bases, 4 bases remained unmatched. This CDR3 spans 15 amino acids. Germline values: CDR1 MGHRA, CDR2 YSYEKL. The CDR3 DNA follows: TGCGCCAGCAGCCAAGTTCTGGGACAGGGCTACGAGCAGTACTTC. Translated: CASSQVLGQGYEQYF.

This clonotype has a handful of counts. For the CDR3, the DNA is TGTGCCATCAGCTCAGATAATCCTTACGAGCAGTACGTC. Translation: CAISSDNPYEQYV. The chain joins TRBV10-3 to TRBJ2-7; D remains unclear. The germline CDR1 and CDR2 sequences are ENHRY and SYGVKD. The length of the CDR3 is 13 residues. V lost 6 bases, J lost 4 bases, and 13 bases lay in between.

This clonotype was counted ten times or more. The DNA of the CDR3 is TGTGCCAGCAGCGACACCTATGGCTACACCTTC. This encodes CASSDTYGYTF. The genes are TRBV25-1 and TRBJ1-2; D remains unclear. The V gene lost 6 bases and the J gene lost 4 bases, with 6 bases spanning the gap. Germline loops: CDR1 MGHDK, CDR2 SYGVNS. This CDR3 has 11 amino acids.

Ten or more counts support this clonotype. The chain joins TRBV7-2 to TRBJ1-1, with D uncertain. Trimming shortened V by 1 base and J by 4 bases, and 22 bases separated the two germline ends. CDR3 size: 18 residues. Germline V CDR1 and CDR2: SGHTA, FQGNSA. In DNA, the CDR3 is TGTGCCAGCAGCTTAGAATTATTTTTATTTAACGGTGGCACTGAAGCTTTCTTT. Translation gives CASSLELFLFNGGTEAFF.

This clonotype appeared many times. This rearrangement joins TRBV7-2 to TRBJ1-1; D is uncertain. The CDR3 sequence is 14 residues long. Germline V lookup: CDR1 SGHTA, CDR2 FQGNSA. V shed 1 base and J shed 2 bases, with 8 bases lying between them. This chain's CDR3 is CASSLVVGNTEAFF. CDR3 in DNA: TGTGCCAGCAGCTTAGTGGTCGGCAACACTGAAGCTTTCTTT. Combining the CDR3 with reference TRBV7-2 and TRBJ1-1 gives the whole variable domain GAGVSQSPSNKVTEKGKDVELRCDPISGHTALYWYRQSLGQGLEFLIYFQGNSAPDKSGLPSDRFSAERTGGSVSTLTIQRTQQEDSAVYLCASSLVVGNTEAFFGQGTRLTVV.

The V gene is TRBV13, the J gene TRBJ2-4; 8 nucleotides line up with TRBD2. Germline V gives CDR1 PRHDT, CDR2 FYEKMQ (reference sequence). The CDR3 length is 15 residues. The ends lost 3 bases at V and 5 bases at J; junction bases unmatched: 6. The CDR3: CASSFSGAGENIQYF. The CDR3 DNA follows: TGTGCCAGCAGCTTTAGCGGGGCCGGGGAAAACATTCAGTACTTC.

This clonotype has a count of ten or more. The chain links TRBV12-3 or TRBV12-4 to TRBJ2-1; 13 bases are shared with TRBD2. V dropped 3 bases and J dropped 4; count of bases not matched to a gene: 3. CDR3 length: 16 residues. The CDR3 bases are TGTGCCAGCAGTTTTGGACTAGCGGGGGCTTACAATGAGCAGTTCTTC. The encoded protein is CASSFGLAGAYNEQFF.